This TCR beta chain originates from a study of cytomegalovirus exposure and HLA in healthy donors. General study points: When presence/absence was analysed, sequencing depth was taken to be roughly uniform across donors. Most TCRs appeared rarely, but some public TCRs recurred in many donors. TCR beta sequences reportedly predicted most subjects' HLA-A and HLA-B alleles accurately.

Both 60 Vbeta primers and 13 Jbeta primers went into the PCR. Assay used: immunoSEQ multiplex PCR; TCRdb lists only in-frame clones, some missing. The sample contains 150,000 to 200,000 clones, 76% of which appear only once. Notes on this clone: The antigen remains unidentified.

The specimen sequenced was PBMCs. The clonotype comes from a woman aged 30 to 39 in good health and CMV-seropositive.

The CDR3 nucleotides read TGTGCCAGCAGCCCACCGGACATCACAACTAATGAAAAACTGTTTTTT. Encoded protein: CASSPPDITTNEKLFF. The chain joins TRBV7-9 to TRBJ1-4, with D maybe TRBD1 (5 bases). Trimming shortened V by 5 bases and J by 0 bases, and 13 bases separated the two germline ends. The CDR3 covers 16 residues. The germline V gene encodes CDR1 SEHNR and CDR2 FQNEAQ (reference sequence).